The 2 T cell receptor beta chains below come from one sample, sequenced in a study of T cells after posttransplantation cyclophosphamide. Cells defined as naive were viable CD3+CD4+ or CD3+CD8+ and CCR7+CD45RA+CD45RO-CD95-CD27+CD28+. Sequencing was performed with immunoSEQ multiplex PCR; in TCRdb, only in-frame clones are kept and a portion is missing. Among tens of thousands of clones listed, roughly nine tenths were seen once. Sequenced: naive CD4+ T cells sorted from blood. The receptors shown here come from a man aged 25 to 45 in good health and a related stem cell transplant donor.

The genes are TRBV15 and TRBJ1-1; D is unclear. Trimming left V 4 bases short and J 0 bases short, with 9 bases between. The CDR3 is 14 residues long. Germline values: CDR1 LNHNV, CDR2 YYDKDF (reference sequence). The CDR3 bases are TGTGCCACCAGCATTCGTAGAGTGAACACTGAAGCTTTCTTT. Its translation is CATSIRRVNTEAFF.

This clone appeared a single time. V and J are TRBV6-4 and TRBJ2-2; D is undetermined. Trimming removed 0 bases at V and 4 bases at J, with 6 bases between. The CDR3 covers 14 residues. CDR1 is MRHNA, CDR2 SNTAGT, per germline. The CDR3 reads CASSDSSLTGELFF. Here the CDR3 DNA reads TGTGCCAGCAGTGACTCTTCCCTCACCGGGGAGCTGTTTTTT.